The rows below give T cell receptor beta chains drawn from one sample of a study of T cell responses to AZD1222 COVID-19 vaccine. Profiling relied on immunoSEQ multiplex PCR, and the TCRdb table lists in-frame clones only, not all of them. The sample includes around 84,000 clones, 75% to 90% of them seen just once. The input for sequencing was peripheral blood, taken on day 0 of AZD1222 vaccination. The receptors here all came from an adult in good health. Each CDR3 is given with its conserved first and last residue. Fields, in order: clone size, D gene, V gene, J gene, CDR3 protein, CDR3 DNA. The D gene is left open where the match is weak. Where a row states a size, it is once, few, many or the class of an expanded clone; other rows omit it.

clone_size: -
d_call: TRBD1
v_call: TRBV6-5
j_call: TRBJ1-2
cdr3_aa: CASSLQGTGDGYTF
cdr3_nt: TGTGCCAGCAGTCTACAAGGGACAGGGGATGGCTACACCTTC

clone_size: -
d_call: -
v_call: TRBV5-4
j_call: TRBJ1-1
cdr3_aa: CASRLWGALRTEAFF
cdr3_nt: TGTGCCAGCAGACTATGGGGGGCGCTCCGCACTGAAGCTTTCTTT

clone_size: few
d_call: -
v_call: TRBV6-1
j_call: TRBJ1-2
cdr3_aa: CASSDANYGYTF
cdr3_nt: TGTGCCAGCAGTGATGCTAACTATGGCTACACCTTC

clone_size: -
d_call: -
v_call: TRBV19
j_call: TRBJ2-2
cdr3_aa: CASSTPRGAAGGIGELFF
cdr3_nt: TGTGCCAGTAGTACCCCGCGGGGAGCGGCCGGAGGGATCGGGGAGCTGTTTTTT

clone_size: -
d_call: TRBD1
v_call: TRBV3-1/TRBV3-2
j_call: TRBJ1-1
cdr3_aa: CASSQTGQGREAFF
cdr3_nt: TGTGCCAGCAGCCAGACGGGACAGGGAAGGGAAGCTTTCTTT

clone_size: -
d_call: TRBD1
v_call: TRBV5-4
j_call: TRBJ2-1
cdr3_aa: CASSLDTGAYNEQFF
cdr3_nt: TGTGCCAGCAGCTTGGATACAGGGGCCTACAATGAGCAGTTCTTC

clone_size: -
d_call: -
v_call: TRBV18
j_call: TRBJ2-7
cdr3_aa: CASSPPQGAVLEQYF
cdr3_nt: TGTGCCAGCTCACCACCCCAGGGAGCGGTACTCGAGCAGTACTTC

clone_size: -
d_call: -
v_call: TRBV10-1
j_call: TRBJ2-5
cdr3_aa: CARRSHYRGGETQYF
cdr3_nt: TGCGCCAGAAGGTCCCATTACAGGGGAGGGGAGACCCAGTACTTC

clone_size: -
d_call: TRBD2
v_call: TRBV5-1
j_call: TRBJ2-1
cdr3_aa: CASSPDFSGRNEQFF
cdr3_nt: TGCGCCAGCAGCCCGGACTTTAGCGGGCGGAATGAGCAGTTCTTC

clone_size: -
d_call: TRBD1
v_call: TRBV7-3
j_call: TRBJ2-5
cdr3_aa: CASSLFLSKCSGQAKAETQYF
cdr3_nt: TGTGCCAGCAGCTTATTTCTTTCTAAATGTTCCGGACAGGCCAAAGCGGAGACCCAGTACTTC

clone_size: -
d_call: TRBD1
v_call: TRBV12-3/TRBV12-4
j_call: TRBJ1-2
cdr3_aa: CASSLMGQYGYTF
cdr3_nt: TGTGCCAGCAGTTTGATGGGACAGTATGGCTACACCTTC

clone_size: -
d_call: -
v_call: TRBV21-1
j_call: TRBJ1-1
cdr3_aa: CASSNVVIGDLQAESTEAFF
cdr3_nt: TGTGCCAGCAGCAACGTTGTTATAGGCGATTTACAGGCGGAATCCACTGAAGCTTTCTTT

clone_size: -
d_call: -
v_call: TRBV11-2
j_call: TRBJ2-1
cdr3_aa: CASSLVSLQDEQFF
cdr3_nt: TGTGCCAGCAGCTTAGTTAGTCTGCAGGATGAGCAGTTCTTC

clone_size: -
d_call: -
v_call: TRBV5-1
j_call: TRBJ2-7
cdr3_aa: CASSVIGRATEQYF
cdr3_nt: TGCGCCAGCAGCGTAATAGGAAGGGCAACCGAGCAGTACTTC

clone_size: -
d_call: TRBD1
v_call: TRBV28
j_call: TRBJ2-7
cdr3_aa: CASSATGTVSYEQYF
cdr3_nt: TGTGCCAGCAGTGCGACCGGGACAGTTTCCTACGAGCAGTACTTC

clone_size: -
d_call: TRBD1
v_call: TRBV6-5
j_call: TRBJ1-2
cdr3_aa: CASRIWTGSGYGYTF
cdr3_nt: TGTGCCAGCAGGATATGGACAGGGAGCGGCTATGGCTACACCTTC

clone_size: -
d_call: -
v_call: TRBV3-1/TRBV3-2
j_call: TRBJ2-7
cdr3_aa: CASSPPSAVLNEQYF
cdr3_nt: TGTGCCAGCAGCCCCCCCTCAGCGGTCCTGAACGAGCAGTACTTC

clone_size: -
d_call: -
v_call: TRBV7-2
j_call: TRBJ2-1
cdr3_aa: CASSLEGGGYNEQFF
cdr3_nt: TGTGCCAGCAGCTTAGAAGGGGGGGGCTACAATGAGCAGTTCTTC

clone_size: -
d_call: -
v_call: TRBV28
j_call: TRBJ2-1
cdr3_aa: CASPPRASASPRGNEQFF
cdr3_nt: TGTGCCAGCCCCCCCCGGGCTAGCGCCTCCCCGCGAGGCAATGAGCAGTTCTTC

clone_size: -
d_call: -
v_call: TRBV9
j_call: TRBJ1-1
cdr3_aa: CASSVSQGTEAFF
cdr3_nt: TGTGCCAGCAGCGTATCACAGGGAACTGAAGCTTTCTTT

clone_size: -
d_call: -
v_call: TRBV28
j_call: TRBJ2-1
cdr3_aa: CASSFIYNEQFF
cdr3_nt: TGTGCCAGCAGTTTCATTTACAATGAGCAGTTCTTC

clone_size: -
d_call: TRBD1
v_call: TRBV28
j_call: TRBJ1-5
cdr3_aa: CASSLEGTGRYSNQPQHF
cdr3_nt: TGTGCCAGCAGTCTGGAGGGGACAGGGAGATATAGCAATCAGCCCCAGCATTTT

clone_size: -
d_call: -
v_call: TRBV10-1
j_call: TRBJ2-7
cdr3_aa: CASQGGSRYEQYF
cdr3_nt: TGCGCCTCCCAAGGGGGGAGCAGATACGAGCAGTACTTC

clone_size: -
d_call: -
v_call: TRBV7-8
j_call: TRBJ2-7
cdr3_aa: CASRSGTGAYEQYF
cdr3_nt: TGTGCCAGCAGATCAGGGACGGGGGCCTACGAGCAGTACTTC

clone_size: -
d_call: TRBD2
v_call: TRBV9
j_call: TRBJ2-1
cdr3_aa: CASSVASGRAGNEQFF
cdr3_nt: TGTGCCAGCAGCGTAGCCAGCGGGAGGGCCGGAAATGAGCAGTTCTTC

clone_size: -
d_call: TRBD2
v_call: TRBV28
j_call: TRBJ2-1
cdr3_aa: CASSRTSGRNEQFF
cdr3_nt: TGTGCCAGCAGCAGGACTAGCGGGAGAAATGAGCAGTTCTTC

clone_size: -
d_call: -
v_call: TRBV30
j_call: TRBJ2-7
cdr3_aa: CAWRSQEGSEQYF
cdr3_nt: TGTGCCTGGAGAAGCCAGGAGGGCTCCGAGCAGTACTTC

clone_size: -
d_call: -
v_call: TRBV6-5
j_call: TRBJ2-7
cdr3_aa: CASTLGGNVGYEQYF
cdr3_nt: TGTGCCAGCACCCTCGGAGGGAACGTGGGATACGAGCAGTACTTC

clone_size: -
d_call: -
v_call: TRBV3-1/TRBV3-2
j_call: TRBJ2-5
cdr3_aa: CASSHQETQYF
cdr3_nt: TGTGCCAGCAGTCACCAAGAGACCCAGTACTTC

clone_size: few
d_call: -
v_call: TRBV28
j_call: TRBJ1-2
cdr3_aa: CASSFGGVPGYTF
cdr3_nt: TGTGCCAGCAGTTTTGGAGGCGTTCCTGGCTACACCTTC

clone_size: -
d_call: -
v_call: TRBV4-2
j_call: TRBJ2-1
cdr3_aa: CASSPRTGAFEQFF
cdr3_nt: TGTGCCAGCAGCCCCCGTACGGGAGCGTTTGAGCAGTTCTTC

clone_size: once
d_call: TRBD2
v_call: TRBV19
j_call: TRBJ2-1
cdr3_aa: CASSPVAGDPNEQFF
cdr3_nt: TGTGCCAGTAGTCCGGTAGCGGGAGATCCAAATGAGCAGTTCTTC

clone_size: -
d_call: -
v_call: TRBV19
j_call: TRBJ1-2
cdr3_aa: CASSAHDRTSLYGYTF
cdr3_nt: TGTGCCAGTAGTGCCCACGACAGGACTTCACTCTATGGCTACACCTTC

clone_size: once
d_call: TRBD1
v_call: TRBV9
j_call: TRBJ2-2
cdr3_aa: CASSAPGQGYTGELFF
cdr3_nt: TGTGCCAGCAGCGCGCCGGGACAGGGATACACCGGGGAGCTGTTTTTT

clone_size: -
d_call: -
v_call: TRBV29-1
j_call: TRBJ2-5
cdr3_aa: CSVDRDSGVQETQYF
cdr3_nt: TGCAGCGTTGATCGGGACTCTGGGGTACAAGAGACCCAGTACTTC

clone_size: few
d_call: TRBD2
v_call: TRBV19
j_call: TRBJ2-5
cdr3_aa: CASSHTGTSGEETQYF
cdr3_nt: TGTGCCAGTAGTCACACCGGGACTAGCGGGGAAGAGACCCAGTACTTC

clone_size: -
d_call: -
v_call: TRBV27
j_call: TRBJ2-5
cdr3_aa: CASSPGSAEETQYF
cdr3_nt: TGTGCCAGCAGTCCAGGTAGCGCGGAAGAGACCCAGTACTTC

clone_size: -
d_call: -
v_call: TRBV28
j_call: TRBJ2-5
cdr3_aa: CASSLGRPEAQYF
cdr3_nt: TGTGCCAGCAGTTTGGGCAGACCTGAGGCCCAGTACTTC

clone_size: -
d_call: -
v_call: TRBV9
j_call: TRBJ1-2
cdr3_aa: CASKPQGNSYGYTF
cdr3_nt: TGTGCCAGCAAGCCACAAGGGAATAGCTATGGCTACACCTTC

clone_size: -
d_call: TRBD1
v_call: TRBV5-4
j_call: TRBJ2-7
cdr3_aa: CASSLVPTGVEQYF
cdr3_nt: TGTGCCAGCAGCTTGGTCCCGACAGGGGTCGAGCAGTACTTC

clone_size: -
d_call: -
v_call: TRBV7-2
j_call: TRBJ1-2
cdr3_aa: CASSLDPGTNYGYTF
cdr3_nt: TGTGCCAGCAGCTTAGATCCGGGAACTAACTATGGCTACACCTTC

clone_size: -
d_call: TRBD1
v_call: TRBV2
j_call: TRBJ2-1
cdr3_aa: CASQGQVIYNEQFF
cdr3_nt: TGTGCCAGCCAGGGACAGGTGATTTACAATGAGCAGTTCTTC

clone_size: once
d_call: -
v_call: TRBV5-1
j_call: TRBJ2-7
cdr3_aa: CASSSGAFSYEQYF
cdr3_nt: TGCGCCAGCAGCTCAGGGGCCTTCTCCTACGAGCAGTACTTC

clone_size: -
d_call: -
v_call: TRBV3-1/TRBV3-2
j_call: TRBJ1-5
cdr3_aa: CASSQDPPGSDQPQHF
cdr3_nt: TGTGCCAGCAGCCAAGATCCCCCGGGGAGCGATCAGCCCCAGCATTTT

clone_size: -
d_call: -
v_call: TRBV5-1
j_call: TRBJ2-7
cdr3_aa: CASSLRDSSYEQYF
cdr3_nt: TGCGCCAGCAGCCTCCGGGACTCCTCCTACGAGCAGTACTTC

clone_size: -
d_call: -
v_call: TRBV11-2
j_call: TRBJ2-5
cdr3_aa: CASSRSPDETQYF
cdr3_nt: TGTGCCAGCAGCAGATCCCCCGACGAGACCCAGTACTTC

clone_size: once
d_call: -
v_call: TRBV3-1/TRBV3-2
j_call: TRBJ2-6
cdr3_aa: CASSQDYSSGANVLTF
cdr3_nt: TGTGCCAGCAGCCAAGATTACAGCTCTGGGGCCAACGTCCTGACTTTC

clone_size: -
d_call: TRBD2
v_call: TRBV19
j_call: TRBJ2-1
cdr3_aa: CASSIGTGTSGRDEQFF
cdr3_nt: TGTGCCAGTAGTATAGGCACCGGGACTAGCGGGAGAGATGAGCAGTTCTTC

clone_size: -
d_call: -
v_call: TRBV20-1
j_call: TRBJ2-7
cdr3_aa: CSALFYEQYF
cdr3_nt: TGCAGTGCCCTTTTCTACGAGCAGTACTTC

clone_size: once
d_call: -
v_call: TRBV12-3/TRBV12-4
j_call: TRBJ1-4
cdr3_aa: CASSRQRNEKLFF
cdr3_nt: TGTGCCAGCAGTAGACAGAGGAATGAAAAACTGTTTTTT

clone_size: few
d_call: -
v_call: TRBV7-8
j_call: TRBJ1-5
cdr3_aa: CASSPVNQPQHF
cdr3_nt: TGTGCCAGCAGCCCGGTGAATCAGCCCCAGCATTTT

clone_size: -
d_call: TRBD2
v_call: TRBV6-4
j_call: TRBJ2-1
cdr3_aa: CASSDTSGSYNEQFF
cdr3_nt: TGTGCCAGCAGTGACACTAGCGGCTCCTACAATGAGCAGTTCTTC

clone_size: -
d_call: -
v_call: TRBV27
j_call: TRBJ2-3
cdr3_aa: CASSLGVLVTDTQYF
cdr3_nt: TGTGCCAGCAGTTTGGGGGTGCTTGTTACAGATACGCAGTATTTT

clone_size: -
d_call: TRBD2
v_call: TRBV5-1
j_call: TRBJ2-1
cdr3_aa: CASSSELAGGPQFF
cdr3_nt: TGCGCCAGCAGCTCGGAACTAGCGGGAGGGCCCCAGTTCTTC

clone_size: -
d_call: -
v_call: TRBV6-6
j_call: TRBJ1-5
cdr3_aa: CASRFKGGGNQPQHF
cdr3_nt: TGTGCCAGCAGATTTAAGGGGGGTGGCAATCAGCCCCAGCATTTT

clone_size: -
d_call: TRBD1
v_call: TRBV11-3
j_call: TRBJ2-1
cdr3_aa: CASSSRTTGGGGNEQFF
cdr3_nt: TGTGCCAGCAGCTCCCGAACTACAGGGGGCGGTGGGAATGAGCAGTTCTTC

clone_size: -
d_call: TRBD2
v_call: TRBV19
j_call: TRBJ2-3
cdr3_aa: CASSSSGDTQYF
cdr3_nt: TGTGCCAGTAGTTCTAGCGGAGATACGCAGTATTTT